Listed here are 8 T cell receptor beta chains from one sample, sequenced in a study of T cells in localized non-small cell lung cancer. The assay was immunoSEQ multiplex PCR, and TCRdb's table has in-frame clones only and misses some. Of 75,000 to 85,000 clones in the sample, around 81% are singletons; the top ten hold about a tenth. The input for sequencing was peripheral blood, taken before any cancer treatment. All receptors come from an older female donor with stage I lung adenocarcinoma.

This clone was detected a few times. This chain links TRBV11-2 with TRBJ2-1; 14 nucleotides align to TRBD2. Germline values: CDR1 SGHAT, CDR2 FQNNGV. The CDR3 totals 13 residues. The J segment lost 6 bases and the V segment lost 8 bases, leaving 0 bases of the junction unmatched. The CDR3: CASGTSGGNEQFF. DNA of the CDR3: TGTGCCAGCGGGACTAGCGGGGGCAATGAGCAGTTCTTC.

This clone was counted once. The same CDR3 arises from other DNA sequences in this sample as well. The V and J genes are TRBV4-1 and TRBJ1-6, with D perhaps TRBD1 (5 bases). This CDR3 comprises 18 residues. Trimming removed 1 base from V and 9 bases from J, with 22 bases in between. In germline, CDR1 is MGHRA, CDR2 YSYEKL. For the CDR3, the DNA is TGCGCCAGCAGCCAAGTAGCAAATGGGGCGGCAGTAGGTTCACCCCTCCACTTT. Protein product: CASSQVANGAAVGSPLHF.

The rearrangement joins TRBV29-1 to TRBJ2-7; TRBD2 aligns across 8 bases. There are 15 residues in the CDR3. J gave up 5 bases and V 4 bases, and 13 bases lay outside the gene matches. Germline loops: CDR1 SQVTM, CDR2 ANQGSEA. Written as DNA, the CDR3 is TGCAGCGTTGTCCCCGGGGGGGGAGCTAGAAACGAGCAGTACTTC. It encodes CSVVPGGGARNEQYF.

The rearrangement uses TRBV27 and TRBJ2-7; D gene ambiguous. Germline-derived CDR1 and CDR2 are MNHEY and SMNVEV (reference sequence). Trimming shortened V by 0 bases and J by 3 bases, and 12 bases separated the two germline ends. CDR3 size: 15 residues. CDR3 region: CASSLSKQPGYEQYF. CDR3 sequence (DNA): TGTGCCAGCAGTTTATCTAAACAGCCCGGCTACGAGCAGTACTTC.

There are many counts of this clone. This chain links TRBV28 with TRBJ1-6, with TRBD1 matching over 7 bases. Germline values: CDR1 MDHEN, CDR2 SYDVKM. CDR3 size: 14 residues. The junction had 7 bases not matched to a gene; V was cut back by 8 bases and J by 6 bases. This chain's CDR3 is CASWKRQGNSPLHF. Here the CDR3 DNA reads TGTGCCAGCTGGAAAAGACAGGGTAATTCACCCCTCCACTTT.

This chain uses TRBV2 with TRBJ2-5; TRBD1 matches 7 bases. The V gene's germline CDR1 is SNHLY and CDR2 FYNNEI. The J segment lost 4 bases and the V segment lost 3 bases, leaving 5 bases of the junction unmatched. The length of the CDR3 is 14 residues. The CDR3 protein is CASSDWQGVETQYF. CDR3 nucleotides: TGTGCCAGCAGTGACTGGCAGGGGGTAGAGACCCAGTACTTC.

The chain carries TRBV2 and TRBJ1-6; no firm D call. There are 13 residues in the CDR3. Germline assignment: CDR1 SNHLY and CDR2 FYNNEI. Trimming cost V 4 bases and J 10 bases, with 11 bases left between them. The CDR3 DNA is TGTGCCAGCAGTGCTCAGACGGGGTCACCCCTCCACTTT. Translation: CASSAQTGSPLHF.

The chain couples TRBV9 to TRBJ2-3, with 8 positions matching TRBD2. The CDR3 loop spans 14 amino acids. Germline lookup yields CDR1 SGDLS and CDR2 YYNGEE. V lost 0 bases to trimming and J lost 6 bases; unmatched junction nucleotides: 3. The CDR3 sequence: CASSVATSGDTQYF. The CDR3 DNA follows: TGTGCCAGCAGCGTAGCTACTAGCGGCGATACGCAGTATTTT.